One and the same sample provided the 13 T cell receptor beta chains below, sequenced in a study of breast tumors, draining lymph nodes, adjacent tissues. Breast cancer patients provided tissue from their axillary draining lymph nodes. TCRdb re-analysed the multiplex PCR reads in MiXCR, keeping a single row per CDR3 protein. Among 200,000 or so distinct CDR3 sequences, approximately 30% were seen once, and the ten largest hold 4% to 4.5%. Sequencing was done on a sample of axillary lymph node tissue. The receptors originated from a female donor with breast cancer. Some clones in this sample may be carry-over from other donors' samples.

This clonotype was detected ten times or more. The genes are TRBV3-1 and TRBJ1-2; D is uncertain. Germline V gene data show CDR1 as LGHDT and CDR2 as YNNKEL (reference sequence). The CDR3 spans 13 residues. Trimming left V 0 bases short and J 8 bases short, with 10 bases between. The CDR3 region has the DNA TGTGCCAGCAGCCAAGACGGGGAGTTGGGCTACACCTTC. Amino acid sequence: CASSQDGELGYTF.

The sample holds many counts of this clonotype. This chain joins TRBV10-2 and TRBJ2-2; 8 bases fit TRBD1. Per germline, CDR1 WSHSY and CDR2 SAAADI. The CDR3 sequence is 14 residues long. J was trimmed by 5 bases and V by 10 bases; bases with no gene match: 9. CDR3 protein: CATTGGSRTGELFF. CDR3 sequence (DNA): TGCGCCACAACAGGGGGGTCGCGAACCGGGGAGCTGTTTTTT.

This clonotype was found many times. The CDR3 protein is CASRGQVHSGNTIYF. CDR3 in DNA: TGTGCCAGCAGAGGACAGGTTCACTCTGGAAACACCATATATTTT. V is TRBV6-6 and J is TRBJ1-3, with 7 bases that match TRBD1. J was trimmed by 0 bases and V by 6 bases; bases with no gene match: 5. Germline values: CDR1 MNHNY, CDR2 SVGAGI (reference sequence). The CDR3 has 15 amino acids.

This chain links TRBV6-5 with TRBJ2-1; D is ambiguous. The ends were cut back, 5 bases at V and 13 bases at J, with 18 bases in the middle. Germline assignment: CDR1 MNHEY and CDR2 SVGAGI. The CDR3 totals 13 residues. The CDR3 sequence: CASSEPNPQPQFF. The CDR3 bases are TGTGCCAGCAGTGAACCGAATCCCCAGCCCCAGTTCTTC.

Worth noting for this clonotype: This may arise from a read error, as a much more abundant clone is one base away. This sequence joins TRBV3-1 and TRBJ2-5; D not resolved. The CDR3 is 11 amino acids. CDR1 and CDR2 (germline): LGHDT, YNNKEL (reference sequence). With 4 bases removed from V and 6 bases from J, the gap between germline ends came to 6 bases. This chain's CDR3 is CASSRSKTQYF. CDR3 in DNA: TGTGCCAGCAGCCGATCGAAGACCCAGTACTTC.

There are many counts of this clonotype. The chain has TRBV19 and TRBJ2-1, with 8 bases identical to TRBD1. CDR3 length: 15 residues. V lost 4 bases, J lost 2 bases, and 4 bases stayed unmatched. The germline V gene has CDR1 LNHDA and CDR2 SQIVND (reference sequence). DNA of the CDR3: TGTGCCAGTAGTAAACAGGGGGTCGCCTACAATGAGCAGTTCTTC. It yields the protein CASSKQGVAYNEQFF.

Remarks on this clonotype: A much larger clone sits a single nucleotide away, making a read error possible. The CDR3 here is CASGTRTGLNEQFF. In nucleotides, the CDR3 is TGTGCCAGCGGCACCAGGACAGGGCTGAATGAGCAGTTCTTC. This chain links TRBV9 with TRBJ2-1; TRBD1 matches at 8 bases. Germline CDR1 SGDLS, CDR2 YYNGEE. Trimming took 7 bases from V and 7 from J; bases not matched to a gene: 10. This CDR3 contains 14 residues.

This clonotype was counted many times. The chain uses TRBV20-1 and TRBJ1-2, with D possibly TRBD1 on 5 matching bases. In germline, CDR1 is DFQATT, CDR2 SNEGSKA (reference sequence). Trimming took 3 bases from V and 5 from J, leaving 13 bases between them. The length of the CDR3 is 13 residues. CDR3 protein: CSASKGLMYGYTF. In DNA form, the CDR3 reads TGCAGTGCTAGCAAGGGACTGATGTATGGCTACACCTTC.

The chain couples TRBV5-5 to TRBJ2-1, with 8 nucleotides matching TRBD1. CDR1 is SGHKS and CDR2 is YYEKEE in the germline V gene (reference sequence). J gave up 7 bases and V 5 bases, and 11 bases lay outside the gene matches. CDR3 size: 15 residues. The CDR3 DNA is TGTGCCAGCAGTCCCCAGGGGGCTAGCTTTAATGAGCAGTTCTTC. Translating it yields CASSPQGASFNEQFF.

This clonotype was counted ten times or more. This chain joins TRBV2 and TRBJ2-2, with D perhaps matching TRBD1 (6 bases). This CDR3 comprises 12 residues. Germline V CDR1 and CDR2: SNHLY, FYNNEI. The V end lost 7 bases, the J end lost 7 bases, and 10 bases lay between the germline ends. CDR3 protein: CASKGDVGELFF. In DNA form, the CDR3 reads TGTGCCAGCAAGGGGGACGTCGGGGAGCTGTTTTTT.

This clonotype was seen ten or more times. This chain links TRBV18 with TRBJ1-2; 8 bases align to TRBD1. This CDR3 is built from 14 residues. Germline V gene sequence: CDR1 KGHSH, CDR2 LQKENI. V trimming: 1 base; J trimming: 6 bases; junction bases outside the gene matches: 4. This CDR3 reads CASSPRETGDGYTF. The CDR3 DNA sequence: TGTGCCAGCTCACCACGAGAGACAGGGGATGGCTACACCTTC.

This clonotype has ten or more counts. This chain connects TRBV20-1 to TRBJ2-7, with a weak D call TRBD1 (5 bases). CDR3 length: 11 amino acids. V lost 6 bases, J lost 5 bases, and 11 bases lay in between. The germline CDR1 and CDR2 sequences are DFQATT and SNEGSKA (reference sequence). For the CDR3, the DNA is TGCAGTGCCCCAAGGGGTCACGAGCAGTACTTC. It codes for CSAPRGHEQYF.

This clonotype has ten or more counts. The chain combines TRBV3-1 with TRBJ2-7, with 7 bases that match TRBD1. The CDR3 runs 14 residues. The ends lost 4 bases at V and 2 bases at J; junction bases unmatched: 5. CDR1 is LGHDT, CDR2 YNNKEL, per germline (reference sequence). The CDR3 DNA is TGTGCCAGCAGCCCCCCGACAGGGACCTACGAGCAGTACTTC. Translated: CASSPPTGTYEQYF.